Here is one T cell receptor (beta chain) with its context. Antigen specificity is unknown. The data originate from a study of cytotoxic CD8 clonotypes in ibrutinib-treated CLL. Across the study: Patients gave response samples after a median about eleven months of treatment, range 6 to 36.

Study-level points and caveats: Clonality rose at ibrutinib response, held steady in sustained remission, and fell toward baseline at progression. Progressing and sustained-remission patients had different sampling times.

Sequencing was designed to attain a depth spanning 1 in 200,000 to 1 in 1 million T cells. Assay: immunoSEQ multiplex PCR; the TCRdb copy retains only in-frame clones and omits some. The table lists some 15,000 clones, 64% of them singletons, with 40% in the top ten. In germline, CDR1 is PRHDT, CDR2 FYEKMQ (reference sequence). V was pared by 9 bases and J by 3 bases, with 15 bases between. The CDR3 sequence is 14 residues long. This specimen was PBMCs, taken before ibrutinib treatment. The chain recombines TRBV13 with TRBJ2-1; no clear D. This TCR was sampled from a human donor with chronic lymphocytic leukemia. As DNA, the CDR3 is TGTGCCAGTCGTATGTTGGCCATCTACAATGAGCAGTTCTTC. Protein product: CASRMLAIYNEQFF.